The entry below gives a single T cell receptor beta chain sequence along with its context. This entry is derived from a study of blood T cell repertoires in COVID-19. Study background: Acute and convalescent COVID-19 samples came from the United States, Italy and Spain.

Some clones are missing from TCRdb's copy, which holds only in-frame ones; the method was immunoSEQ multiplex PCR. In the table there are about 180,000 clones, around 84% of which are singletons. The V gene's germline CDR1 is GTSNPN and CDR2 SVGIG (reference sequence). The CDR3 contains 14 residues. V was clipped by 0 bases and J by 5 bases, with 8 bases between them. The gene calls are TRBV30 and TRBJ1-6, with D tentatively TRBD1 (6 bases). This sequence was found in a middle-aged man who had recovered from COVID-19. Sequenced sample: PBMCs or T cells enriched from blood (not recorded which). The CDR3: CAWSVTGHNSPLHF. The CDR3, as DNA: TGTGCCTGGAGTGTCACAGGGCATAATTCACCCCTCCACTTT. The full variable domain, completed using reference TRBV30 and TRBJ1-6, is SQTIHQWPATLVQPVGSPLSLECTVEGTSNPNLYWYRQAAGRGLQLLFYSVGIGQISSEVPQNLSASRPQDRQFILSSKKLLLSDSGFYLCAWSVTGHNSPLHFGNGTRLTVT.